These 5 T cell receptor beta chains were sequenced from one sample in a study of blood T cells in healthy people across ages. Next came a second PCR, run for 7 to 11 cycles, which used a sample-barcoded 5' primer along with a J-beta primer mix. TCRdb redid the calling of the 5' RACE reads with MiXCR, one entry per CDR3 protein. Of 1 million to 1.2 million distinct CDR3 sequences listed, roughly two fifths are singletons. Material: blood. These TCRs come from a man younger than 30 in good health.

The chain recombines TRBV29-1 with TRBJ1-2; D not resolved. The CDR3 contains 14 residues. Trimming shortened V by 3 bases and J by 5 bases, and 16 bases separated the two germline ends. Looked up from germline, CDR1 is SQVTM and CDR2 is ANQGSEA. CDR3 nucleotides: TGCAGCGTTGACGCCGTCGGGTTGGAGTATGGCTACACCTTC. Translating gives CSVDAVGLEYGYTF.

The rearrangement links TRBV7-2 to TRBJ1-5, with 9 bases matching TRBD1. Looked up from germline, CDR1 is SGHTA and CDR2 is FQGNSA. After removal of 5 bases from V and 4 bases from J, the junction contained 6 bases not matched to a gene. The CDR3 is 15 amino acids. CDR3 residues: CASSERQGGNQPQHF. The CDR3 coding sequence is TGTGCCAGCAGCGAAAGACAGGGGGGAAATCAGCCCCAGCATTTT.

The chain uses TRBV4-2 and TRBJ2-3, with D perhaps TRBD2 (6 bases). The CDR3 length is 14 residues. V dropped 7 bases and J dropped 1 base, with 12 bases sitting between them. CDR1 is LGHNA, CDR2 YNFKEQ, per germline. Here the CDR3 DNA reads TGTGCCAGCAAAGTTTCGGGGGGCACAGATACGCAGTATTTT. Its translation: CASKVSGGTDTQYF.

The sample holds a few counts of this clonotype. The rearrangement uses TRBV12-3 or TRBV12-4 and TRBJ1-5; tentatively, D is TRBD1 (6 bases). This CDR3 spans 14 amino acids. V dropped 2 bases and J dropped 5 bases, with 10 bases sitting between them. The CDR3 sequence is CASSLKQGDQPQHF. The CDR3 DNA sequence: TGTGCCAGCAGTTTAAAACAGGGTGATCAGCCCCAGCATTTT.

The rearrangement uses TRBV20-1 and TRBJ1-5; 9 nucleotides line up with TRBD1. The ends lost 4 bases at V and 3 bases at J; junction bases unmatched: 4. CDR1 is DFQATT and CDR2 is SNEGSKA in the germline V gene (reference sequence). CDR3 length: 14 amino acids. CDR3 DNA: TGCAGTGCTAAACAGGGGGCGCTCAATCAGCCCCAGCATTTT. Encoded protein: CSAKQGALNQPQHF.